This entry lists 10 T cell receptor beta chains sequenced from one sample in a study of T cells in Graves' hyperthyroidism and ophthalmopathy. From RNA transcripts, TCR beta CDR3 regions were amplified. The TCR CDR3 first-round RT-PCR relied on the HTBI primer set. TCRdb reprocessed the multiplex PCR reads with MiXCR, giving one entry per CDR3 protein. The table shows approximately 600,000 distinct CDR3 sequences, with approximately 14% occurring only once. The sample was blood. The receptors stem from a woman aged 40 to 50 with Graves' ophthalmopathy.

This clonotype was counted many times. The V gene is TRBV15, the J gene TRBJ1-1; TRBD1 is a possible D gene (5 bases). Germline lookup yields CDR1 LNHNV and CDR2 YYDKDF (reference sequence). V was pared by 4 bases and J by 3 bases, with 9 bases between. The CDR3 consists of 13 residues. CDR3 in DNA: TGTGCCACCAGCATGATCAGGGACACTGAAGCTTTCTTT. Protein: CATSMIRDTEAFF.

This chain uses TRBV3-1 with TRBJ1-1, with 10 bases matching TRBD1. Germline loops: CDR1 LGHDT, CDR2 YNNKEL (reference sequence). With 4 bases clipped from V and 4 bases from J, the junction kept 3 bases outside the gene matches. The CDR3 extends over 14 amino acids. The CDR3 nucleotides read TGTGCCAGCAGCCGGGGACAGGGGCCCACTGAAGCTTTCTTT. It codes for CASSRGQGPTEAFF.

This clonotype has ten or more counts. The chain joins TRBV19 to TRBJ2-7; unclear D gene. V lost 0 bases, J lost 2 bases, and 8 bases lay in between. The germline gives CDR1 LNHDA, CDR2 SQIVND (reference sequence). The CDR3 has 14 residues. The CDR3 nucleotides are TGTGCCAGTAGTATAGATCAGTACACCTACGAGCAGTACTTC. Amino acid sequence: CASSIDQYTYEQYF.

The sample holds many counts of this clonotype. The chain has TRBV10-3 and TRBJ2-7; D gene uncertain. V gave up 8 bases and J gave up 0 bases, with 5 bases separating them. Per germline, CDR1 ENHRY and CDR2 SYGVKD. There are 11 residues in the CDR3. The CDR3, as DNA: TGTGCCATCGCTAACTCCTACGAGCAGTACTTC. The encoded protein is CAIANSYEQYF.

In its sample, this clonotype was seen many times. This sequence joins TRBV7-4 and TRBJ2-5; D remains unclear. The CDR3 runs to 15 residues. Germline V lookup: CDR1 SGHVT, CDR2 SQSDAQ. The V gene lost 5 bases and the J gene lost 2 bases, with 15 bases spanning the gap. The CDR3, as DNA: TGTGCCAGCAGCCCGCTACTGAAGGAACAAGAGACCCAGTACTTC. Translated, it gives CASSPLLKEQETQYF.

This clonotype was seen once. V and J are TRBV20-1 and TRBJ2-6; possibly TRBD1 for D (7 bases). CDR1 and CDR2 (germline): DFQATT, SNEGSKA (reference sequence). The CDR3 totals 15 residues. Trimming pared 7 bases from V and 5 bases from J, leaving 18 bases between. CDR3 nucleotides: TGCAGTGTCAGGGGGGCACCCGGTTGGGCCAACGTCCTGACTTTC. Its protein product is CSVRGAPGWANVLTF.

This clonotype has a count of ten or more. The V gene is TRBV20-1, the J gene TRBJ2-7; TRBD2 agrees at 14 bases. J gave up 3 bases and V 6 bases, and 7 bases lay outside the gene matches. Germline CDR1 reads DFQATT; CDR2 reads SNEGSKA (reference sequence). The CDR3 is made up of 15 amino acids. The DNA of the CDR3 is TGCAGTGCCCCGGGACTAGCGGGAGACCTCTACGAGCAGTACTTC. This translates into CSAPGLAGDLYEQYF.

This clonotype was recorded only once. The chain links TRBV6-1 to TRBJ2-4; 10 positions agree with TRBD2. The CDR3 is 17 residues long. V shed 6 bases and J 1 base; nucleotides not matched to a gene: 9. CDR1 is MNHNS and CDR2 is SASEGT in the germline V gene. The CDR3 bases are TGTGCCAGCAGACCAGCGGGAGGGCCGTTGGCCAAAAACATTCAGTACTTC. Translating it yields CASRPAGGPLAKNIQYF.

This clonotype has ten or more counts. V gene TRBV20-1 combines with J gene TRBJ2-5; D gene uncertain. Trimming pared 0 bases from V and 3 bases from J, leaving 11 bases between. Per germline, CDR1 DFQATT and CDR2 SNEGSKA (reference sequence). CDR3 length: 14 residues. The CDR3 is CSARELGNEETQYF. The CDR3, as DNA: TGCAGTGCTAGAGAGTTAGGGAATGAAGAGACCCAGTACTTC.

This clonotype was recorded a few times. The rearrangement links TRBV12-3 or TRBV12-4 to TRBJ1-2, with 7 bases lining up with TRBD1. This CDR3 is built from 14 residues. With V trimmed by 7 bases and J by 6 bases, 11 bases remained unmatched. CDR3 region: CASMSSTGLDGYTF. The DNA for the CDR3 is TGTGCCAGCATGTCCTCGACAGGGTTGGATGGCTACACCTTC.